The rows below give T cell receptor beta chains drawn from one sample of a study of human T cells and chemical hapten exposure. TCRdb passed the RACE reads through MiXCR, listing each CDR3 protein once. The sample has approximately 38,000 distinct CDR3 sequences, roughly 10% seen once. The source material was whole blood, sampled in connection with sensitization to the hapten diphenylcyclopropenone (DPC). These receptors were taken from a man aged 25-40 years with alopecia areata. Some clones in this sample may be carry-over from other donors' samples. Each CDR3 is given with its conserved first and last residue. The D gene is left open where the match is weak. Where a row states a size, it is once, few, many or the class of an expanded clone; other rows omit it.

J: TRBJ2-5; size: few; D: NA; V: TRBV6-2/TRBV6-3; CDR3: CASSSIVRLVNAGETQYF
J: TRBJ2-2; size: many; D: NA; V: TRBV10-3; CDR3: CAISVTTLTGELFF
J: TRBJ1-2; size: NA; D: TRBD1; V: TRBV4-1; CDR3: CASSQRTGGAGYTF
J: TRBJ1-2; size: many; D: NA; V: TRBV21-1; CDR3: CASSKGSRGSLYGYTF
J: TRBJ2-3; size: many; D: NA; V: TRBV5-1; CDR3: CASSLDRRTDTQYF
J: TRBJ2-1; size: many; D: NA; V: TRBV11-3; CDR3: CASSLALMGAGEQFF
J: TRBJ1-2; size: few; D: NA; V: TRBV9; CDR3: CASSSDGISGYTF
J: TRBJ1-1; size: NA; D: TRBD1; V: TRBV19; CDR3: CASSYLTGGTEAFF
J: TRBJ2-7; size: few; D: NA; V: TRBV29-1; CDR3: CSAAPGGTYEQYF
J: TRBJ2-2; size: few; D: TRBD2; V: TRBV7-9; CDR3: CASSLGGLASGTGELFF
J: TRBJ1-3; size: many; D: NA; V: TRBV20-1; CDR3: CSAEIGGSGNTIYF
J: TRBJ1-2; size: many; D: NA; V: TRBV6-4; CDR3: CASSDHIWGYTF
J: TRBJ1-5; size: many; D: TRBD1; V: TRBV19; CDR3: CASRQNRGGNQPQHF
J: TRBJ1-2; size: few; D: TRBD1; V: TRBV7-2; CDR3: CASSRAGQGASNYGYTF
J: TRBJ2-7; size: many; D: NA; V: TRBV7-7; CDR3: CASSLGVSYEQYF
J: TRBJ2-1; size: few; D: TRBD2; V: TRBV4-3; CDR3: CASSQELAGFYNEQFF
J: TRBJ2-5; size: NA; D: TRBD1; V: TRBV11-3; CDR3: CASSLDRDRASETQYF
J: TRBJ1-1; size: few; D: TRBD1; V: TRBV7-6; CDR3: CASSYQGAAGAFF
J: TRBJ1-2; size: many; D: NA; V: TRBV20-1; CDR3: CSARDVQGNGYTF
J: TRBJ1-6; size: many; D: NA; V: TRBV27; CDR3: CASSLGGAGTPLHF
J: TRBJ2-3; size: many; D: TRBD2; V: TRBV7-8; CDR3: CASSLERGGTDTQYF
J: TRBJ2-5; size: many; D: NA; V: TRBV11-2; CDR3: CASSLDLQGRETQYF
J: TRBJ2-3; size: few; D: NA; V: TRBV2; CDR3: CASNQGSDTQYF
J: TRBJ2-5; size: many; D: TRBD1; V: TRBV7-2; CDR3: CASRQPGQGLETQYF
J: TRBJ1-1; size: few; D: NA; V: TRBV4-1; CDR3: CASSNGRGMNTEAFF
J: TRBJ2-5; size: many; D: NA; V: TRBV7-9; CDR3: CASSPGTEQETQYF
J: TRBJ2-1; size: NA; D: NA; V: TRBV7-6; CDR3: CASSWVGKYNEQFF
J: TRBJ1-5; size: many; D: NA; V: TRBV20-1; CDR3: CSASIGQNNQPQHF
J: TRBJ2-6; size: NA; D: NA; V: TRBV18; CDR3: CASSSTLGQHGRGANVLTF
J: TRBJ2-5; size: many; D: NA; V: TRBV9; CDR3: CASSTVGTLETQYF
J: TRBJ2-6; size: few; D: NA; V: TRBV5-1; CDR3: CASSWGNSGANVLTF
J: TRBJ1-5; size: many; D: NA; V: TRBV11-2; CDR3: CASSLFGDQPQHF
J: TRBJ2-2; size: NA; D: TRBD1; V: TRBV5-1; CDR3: CASSSQGTAGELFF
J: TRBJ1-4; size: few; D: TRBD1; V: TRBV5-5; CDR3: CASSQGTANEKLFF
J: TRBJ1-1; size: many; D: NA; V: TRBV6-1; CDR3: CASSEARKFGRDTEAFF
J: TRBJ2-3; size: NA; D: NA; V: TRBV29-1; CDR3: CSDGTSTDTQYF
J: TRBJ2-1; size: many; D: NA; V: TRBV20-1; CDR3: CSARPGSYNEQFF
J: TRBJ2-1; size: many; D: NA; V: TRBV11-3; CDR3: CASSLTTYEQFF
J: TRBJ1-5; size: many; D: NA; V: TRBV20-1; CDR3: CSARTDGNQPQHF
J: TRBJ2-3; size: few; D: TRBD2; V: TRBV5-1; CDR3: CASSIGLAGGRSRDTQYF
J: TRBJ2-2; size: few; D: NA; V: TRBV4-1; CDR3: CASSQDYAGDTGELFF
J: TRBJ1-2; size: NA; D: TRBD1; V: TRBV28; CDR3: CASSPPGQGGYGYTF